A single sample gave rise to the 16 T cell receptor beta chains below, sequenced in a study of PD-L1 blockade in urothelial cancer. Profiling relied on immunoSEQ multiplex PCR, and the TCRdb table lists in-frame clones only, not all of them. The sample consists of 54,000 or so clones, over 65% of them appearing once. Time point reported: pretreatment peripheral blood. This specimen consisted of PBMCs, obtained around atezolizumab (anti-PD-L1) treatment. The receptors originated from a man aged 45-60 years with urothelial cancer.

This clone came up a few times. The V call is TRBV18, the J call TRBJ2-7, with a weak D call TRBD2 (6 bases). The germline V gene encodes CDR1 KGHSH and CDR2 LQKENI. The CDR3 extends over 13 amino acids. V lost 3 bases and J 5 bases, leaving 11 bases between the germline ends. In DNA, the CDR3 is TGTGCCAGCTCACCCCTGGGACTCAACGAGCAGTACTTC. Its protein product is CASSPLGLNEQYF. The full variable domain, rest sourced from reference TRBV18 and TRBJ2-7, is NAGVMQNPRHLVRRRGQEARLRCSPMKGHSHVYWYRQLPEEGLKFMVYLQKENIIDESGMPKERFSAEFPKEGPSILRIQQVVRGDSAAYFCASSPLGLNEQYFGPGTRLTVT.

The CDR3: CASSQGQGMNTEAFF. The CDR3 nucleotides read TGTGCCAGCAGCCAGGGACAGGGCATGAACACTGAAGCTTTCTTT. The chain employs TRBV7-6 and TRBJ1-1; 9 nucleotides agree with TRBD1. CDR3 length: 15 amino acids. V dropped 5 bases and J dropped 0; count of bases not matched to a gene: 4. The germline V gene encodes CDR1 SGHVS and CDR2 FNYEAQ.

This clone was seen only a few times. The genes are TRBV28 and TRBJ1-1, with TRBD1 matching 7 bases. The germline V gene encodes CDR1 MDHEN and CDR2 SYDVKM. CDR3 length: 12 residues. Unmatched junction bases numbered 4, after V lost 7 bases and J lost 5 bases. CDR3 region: CASTDRVTEAFF. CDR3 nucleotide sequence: TGTGCCAGCACCGACAGGGTTACTGAAGCTTTCTTT.

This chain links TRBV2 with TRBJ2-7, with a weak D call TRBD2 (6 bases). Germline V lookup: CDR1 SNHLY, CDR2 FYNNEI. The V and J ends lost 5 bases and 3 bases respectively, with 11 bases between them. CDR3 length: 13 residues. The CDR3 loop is CASSPGLIYEQYF. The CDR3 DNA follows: TGTGCCAGCAGTCCGGGACTCATCTACGAGCAGTACTTC.

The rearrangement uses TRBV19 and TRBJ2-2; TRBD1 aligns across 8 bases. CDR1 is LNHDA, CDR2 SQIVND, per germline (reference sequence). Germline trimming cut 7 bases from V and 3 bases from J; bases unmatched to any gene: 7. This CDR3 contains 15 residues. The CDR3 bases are TGTGCCAGTACCGGACAGGGCTTCGACACCGGGGAGCTGTTTTTT. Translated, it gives CASTGQGFDTGELFF.

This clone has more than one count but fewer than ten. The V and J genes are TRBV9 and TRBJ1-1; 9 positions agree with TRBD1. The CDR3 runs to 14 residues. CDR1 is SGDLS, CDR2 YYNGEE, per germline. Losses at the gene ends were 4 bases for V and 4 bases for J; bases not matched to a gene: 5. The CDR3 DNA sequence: TGTGCCAGCAGCATACAGGGGGCGAGCACTGAAGCTTTCTTT. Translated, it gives CASSIQGASTEAFF. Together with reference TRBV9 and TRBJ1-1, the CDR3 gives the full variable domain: DSGVTQTPKHLITATGQRVTLRCSPRSGDLSVYWYQQSLDQGLQFLIQYYNGEERAKGNILERFSAQQFPDLHSELNLSSLELGDSALYFCASSIQGASTEAFFGQGTRLTVV.

The CDR3 loop reads CASTGGGQGTDTQYF. The CDR3 DNA is TGCGCCAGCACAGGAGGGGGACAGGGGACAGATACGCAGTATTTT. This chain joins TRBV10-2 and TRBJ2-3, with 10 bases aligning to TRBD1. Germline V lookup: CDR1 WSHSY, CDR2 SAAADI. V was pared by 7 bases and J by 3 bases, with 7 bases of the junction left unmatched. The CDR3 spans 15 residues.

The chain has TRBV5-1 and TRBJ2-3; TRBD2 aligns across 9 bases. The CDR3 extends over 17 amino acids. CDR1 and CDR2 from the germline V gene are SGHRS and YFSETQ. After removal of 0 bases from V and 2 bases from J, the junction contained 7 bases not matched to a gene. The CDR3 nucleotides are TGCGCCAGCAGCTTGGTTGGTGCGGGAGGGGACACAGATACGCAGTATTTT. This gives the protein CASSLVGAGGDTDTQYF. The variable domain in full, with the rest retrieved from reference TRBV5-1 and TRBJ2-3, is KAGVTQTPRYLIKTRGQQVTLSCSPISGHRSVSWYQQTPGQGLQFLFEYFSETQRNKGNFPGRFSGRQFSNSRSEMNVSTLELGDSALYLCASSLVGAGGDTDTQYFGPGTRLTVL.

The CDR3 loop reads CASSVEILAGTIGEQFF. CDR3 nucleotide sequence: TGTGCCAGCAGCGTAGAGATACTAGCGGGGACAATAGGGGAGCAGTTCTTC. This rearrangement joins TRBV9 to TRBJ2-1; 10 nucleotides line up with TRBD2. Germline loops: CDR1 SGDLS, CDR2 YYNGEE. The CDR3 contains 17 residues. The V gene end was trimmed by 0 bases and the J gene end by 10 bases; junction bases not matched to a gene: 13. Based on the CDR3 plus reference TRBV9 and TRBJ2-1, the full variable domain is DSGVTQTPKHLITATGQRVTLRCSPRSGDLSVYWYQQSLDQGLQFLIQYYNGEERAKGNILERFSAQQFPDLHSELNLSSLELGDSALYFCASSVEILAGTIGEQFFGPGTRLTVL.

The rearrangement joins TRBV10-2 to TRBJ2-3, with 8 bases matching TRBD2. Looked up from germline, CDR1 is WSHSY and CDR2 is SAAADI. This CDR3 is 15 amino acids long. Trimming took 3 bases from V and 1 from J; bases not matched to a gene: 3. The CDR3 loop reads CASSDGREGTDTQYF. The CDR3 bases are TGCGCCAGCAGTGACGGGCGGGAGGGCACAGATACGCAGTATTTT.

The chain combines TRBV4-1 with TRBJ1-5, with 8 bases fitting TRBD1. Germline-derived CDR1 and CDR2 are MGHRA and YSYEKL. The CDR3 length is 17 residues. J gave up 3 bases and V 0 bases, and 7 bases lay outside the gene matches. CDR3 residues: CASSQELGTGFNQPQHF. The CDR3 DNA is TGCGCCAGCAGCCAAGAGTTGGGGACAGGATTCAATCAGCCCCAGCATTTT.

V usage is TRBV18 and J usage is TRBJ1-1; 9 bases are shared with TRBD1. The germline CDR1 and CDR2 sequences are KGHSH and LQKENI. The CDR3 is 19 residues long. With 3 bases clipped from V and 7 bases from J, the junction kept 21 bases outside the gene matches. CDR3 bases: TGTGCCAGCTCACCGTTGACTGGGACAGGGAGTTCTAAGGAGGGTGAAGCTTTCTTT. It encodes CASSPLTGTGSSKEGEAFF.

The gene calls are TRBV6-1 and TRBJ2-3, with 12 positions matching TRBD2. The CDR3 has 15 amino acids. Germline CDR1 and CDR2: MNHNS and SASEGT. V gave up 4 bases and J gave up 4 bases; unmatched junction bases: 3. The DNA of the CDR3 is TGTGCCAGCAGTGGGTCTAGCGGGGGGGCAGATACGCAGTATTTT. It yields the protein CASSGSSGGADTQYF.

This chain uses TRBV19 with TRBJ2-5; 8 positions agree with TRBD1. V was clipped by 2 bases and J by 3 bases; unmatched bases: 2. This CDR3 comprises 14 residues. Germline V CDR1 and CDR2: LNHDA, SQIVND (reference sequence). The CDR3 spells CASSIWDRKETQYF. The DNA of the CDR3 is TGTGCCAGTAGTATATGGGACAGGAAAGAGACCCAGTACTTC.

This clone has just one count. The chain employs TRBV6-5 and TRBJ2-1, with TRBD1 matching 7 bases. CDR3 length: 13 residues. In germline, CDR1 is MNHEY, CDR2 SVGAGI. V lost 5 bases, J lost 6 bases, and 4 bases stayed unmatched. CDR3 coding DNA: TGTGCCAGCAGTCGACAGGGACCCAATGAGCAGTTCTTC. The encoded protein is CASSRQGPNEQFF.

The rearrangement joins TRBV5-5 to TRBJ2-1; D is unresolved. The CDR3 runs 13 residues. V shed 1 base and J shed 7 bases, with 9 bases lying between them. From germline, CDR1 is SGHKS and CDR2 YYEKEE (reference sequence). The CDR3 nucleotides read TGTGCCAGCAGCTTGCTGTCTGTTAATGAGCAGTTCTTC. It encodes CASSLLSVNEQFF.